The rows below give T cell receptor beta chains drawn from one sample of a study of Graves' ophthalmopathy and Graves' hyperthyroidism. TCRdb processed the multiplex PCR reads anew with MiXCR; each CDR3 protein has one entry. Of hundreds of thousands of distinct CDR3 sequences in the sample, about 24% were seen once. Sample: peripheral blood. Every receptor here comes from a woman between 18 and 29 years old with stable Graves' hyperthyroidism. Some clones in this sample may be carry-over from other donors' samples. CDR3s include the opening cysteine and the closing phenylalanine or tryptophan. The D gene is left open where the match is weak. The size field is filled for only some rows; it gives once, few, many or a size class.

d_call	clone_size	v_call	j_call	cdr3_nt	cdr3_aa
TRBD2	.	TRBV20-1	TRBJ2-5	TGCAGTGCTCCTGCGGGGGGCCGAGGGGAGACCCAGTACTTC	CSAPAGGRGETQYF
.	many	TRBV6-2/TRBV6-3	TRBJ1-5	TGTGCCAGCAGCCATCGGAGTAGCAATCAGCCCCAGCATTTT	CASSHRSSNQPQHF
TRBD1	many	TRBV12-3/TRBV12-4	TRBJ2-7	TGTGCCAGCAGTTTAGAGTCCGTGGGGGGAGACAGGGGGATTTACGAGCAGTACTTC	CASSLESVGGDRGIYEQYF
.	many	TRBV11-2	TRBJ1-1	TGTGCCAGCAGCCAACGGGAGTTTGGAACTGAAGCTTTCTTT	CASSQREFGTEAFF
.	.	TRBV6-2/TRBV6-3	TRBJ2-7	TGTGCCAGCAGTTACGATGACGTCTTCTACGAGCAGTACTTC	CASSYDDVFYEQYF
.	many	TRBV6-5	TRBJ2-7	TGTGCCAGCAGTTACAAAGGGCCGACCTACGAGCAGTACTTC	CASSYKGPTYEQYF
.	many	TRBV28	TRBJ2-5	TGTGCCAGCAGTTTTAACTTCCAAGAGACCCAGTACTTC	CASSFNFQETQYF
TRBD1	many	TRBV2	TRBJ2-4	TGTGCCAGCAGGGACAGGGGGGTTCTAGCCAAAAACATTCAGTACTTC	CASRDRGVLAKNIQYF
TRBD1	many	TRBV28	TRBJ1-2	TGTGCCAGCAGTCTCCAGGGGGCTAACTATGGCTACACCTTC	CASSLQGANYGYTF
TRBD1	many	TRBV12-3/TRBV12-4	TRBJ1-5	TGTGCCAGCAGCATCGGACCGGGACAGGGTAATCAGCCCCAGCATTTT	CASSIGPGQGNQPQHF
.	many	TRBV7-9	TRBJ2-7	TGTGCCAGCAGCTTCCTCACCTACTACGAGCAGTACTTC	CASSFLTYYEQYF
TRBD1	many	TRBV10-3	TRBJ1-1	TGTGCCATCAGGACAGGGATGGTGAACACTGAAGCTTTCTTT	CAIRTGMVNTEAFF
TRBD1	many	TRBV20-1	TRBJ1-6	TGCAGTGCTAGAGGGACAGGGGAAAATAATTCACCCCTCCACTTT	CSARGTGENNSPLHF
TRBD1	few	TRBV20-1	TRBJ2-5	TGCAGTGCCGCGTTCAAGGGGGCTAAGGGGGCCCAGTACTTC	CSAAFKGAKGAQYF
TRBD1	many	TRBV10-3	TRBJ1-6	TGTGCCATCAGCTCTGTGACAGGGGCTAATTCACCCCTCCACTTT	CAISSVTGANSPLHF
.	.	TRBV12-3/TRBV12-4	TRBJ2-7	TGTGCCAGCAGTTTAGGGACAGAATTGATCTACGAGCAGTACTTC	CASSLGTELIYEQYF
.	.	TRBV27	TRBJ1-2	TGTGCCAGCAGTTGGGCAGGGTGGGGTGGCTACACCTTC	CASSWAGWGGYTF
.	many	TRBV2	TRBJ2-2	TGTGCCAGCAAGACAGGCGCGGACACCGGGGAGCTGTTTTTT	CASKTGADTGELFF
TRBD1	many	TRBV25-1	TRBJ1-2	TGTGCCAGCAGTGAACAGGGGGTGGGTGGCTACACCTTC	CASSEQGVGGYTF
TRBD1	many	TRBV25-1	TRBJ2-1	TGTGCCAGCAGTGCAAAACAGGGGGCAGGTTACAATGAGCAGTTCTTC	CASSAKQGAGYNEQFF
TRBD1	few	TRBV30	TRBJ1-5	TGTGCCTGGAGTGCTCAGACAGGGCGCAATCAGCCCCAGCATTTT	CAWSAQTGRNQPQHF
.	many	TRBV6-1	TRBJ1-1	TGTGCCAGCAGTGGTAGACAGACCTCTGAAGCTTTCTTT	CASSGRQTSEAFF
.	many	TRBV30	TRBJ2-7	TGTGCCTGGGGCTTGGGGTGGCGGTCCTACGAGCAGTACTTC	CAWGLGWRSYEQYF
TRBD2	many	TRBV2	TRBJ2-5	TGTGCCAGCAGTGGGCTAGCGGGAGGTATCCAAGAGACCCAGTACTTC	CASSGLAGGIQETQYF
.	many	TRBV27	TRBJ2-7	TGTGCCAGCAGTTTAAAGGGGATGGTCTACGAGCAGTACTTC	CASSLKGMVYEQYF
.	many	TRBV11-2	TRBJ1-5	TGTGCCAGCAGCTTAGGAGGGGCAGCAAGAGGAAATCAGCCCCAGCATTTT	CASSLGGAARGNQPQHF
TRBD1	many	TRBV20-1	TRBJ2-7	TGCAGTGCTAGAGTGGGACAGACCTACGAGCAGTACTTC	CSARVGQTYEQYF
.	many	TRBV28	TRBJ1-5	TGTGCCAGCAGTTCCCCGACTGGACCCAATCAGCCCCAGCATTTT	CASSSPTGPNQPQHF
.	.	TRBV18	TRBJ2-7	TGTGCCAGCTCACCAGGTGGCCAGAGCTCCTACGAGCAGTACTTC	CASSPGGQSSYEQYF
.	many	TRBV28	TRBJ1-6	TGTGCCAGCAATAGAGGGGCGGAGGGGAATTCACCCCTCCACTTT	CASNRGAEGNSPLHF
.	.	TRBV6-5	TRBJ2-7	TGTGCCAACAGTTCAGGGACTGTAAAGCCCTACGATCAGTACTTC	CANSSGTVKPYDQYF
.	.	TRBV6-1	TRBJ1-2	TGTGCCAGCAGTGTAGGTAAAGATGGCTACACCTTC	CASSVGKDGYTF
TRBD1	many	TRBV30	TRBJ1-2	TGTGCCTGGAGACGAGGACAGGGACTCGGTGGCTACACCTTC	CAWRRGQGLGGYTF
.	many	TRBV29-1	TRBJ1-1	TGCAGCGTTGGATGGGGGCCCTACACTGAAGCTTTCTTT	CSVGWGPYTEAFF
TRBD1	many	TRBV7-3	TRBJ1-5	TGTGCCAGCAGCGAGGGGGCGGCGGACTATCAGCCCCAGCATTTT	CASSEGAADYQPQHF
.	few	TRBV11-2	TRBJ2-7	TGTGCCAGCAGCTTAGTTTACGACTACGAGCAGTACTTC	CASSLVYDYEQYF
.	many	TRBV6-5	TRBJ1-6	TGTGCCAGCAGCCCCCGGGGGGGAAATTCACCCCTCCACTTT	CASSPRGGNSPLHF
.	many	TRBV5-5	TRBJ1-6	TGTGCCAGCAGCTTCCAGAATAATTCACCCCTCCACTTT	CASSFQNNSPLHF
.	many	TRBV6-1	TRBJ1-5	TGTGCCAGCAGTGAAAATTATGGACCGCATGGGATTAAATATAGCAATCAGCCCCAGCATTTT	CASSENYGPHGIKYSNQPQHF
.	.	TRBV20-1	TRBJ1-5	TGCAGTGCTAGGTCCCGAATGAATCAGCCCCAGCATTTT	CSARSRMNQPQHF
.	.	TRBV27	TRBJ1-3	TGTGCCAGCAGTTTTTCCCCTCCTGGAAACACCATATATTTT	CASSFSPPGNTIYF
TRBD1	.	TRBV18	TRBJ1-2	TGTGCCAGCTCACCGTCGACAGGGGGCAATGGCTACACCTTC	CASSPSTGGNGYTF
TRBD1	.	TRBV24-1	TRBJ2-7	TGTGCCACCAGTGATCCCGGGACAGGAACCCCCTACGAGCAGTACTTC	CATSDPGTGTPYEQYF
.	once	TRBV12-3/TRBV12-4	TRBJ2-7	TGTGCCAGCAGTTTTGTACAGGGAGGCGAGCAGTACTTC	CASSFVQGGEQYF
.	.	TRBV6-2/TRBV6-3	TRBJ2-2	TGTGCCAGCCGAAAATTTCGGGGTGGGGCCCAATCGAACACCGGGGAGCTGTTTTTT	CASRKFRGGAQSNTGELFF
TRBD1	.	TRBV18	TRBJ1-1	TGTGCCAGCTCACCGACAGGGTTGGACACTGAAGCTTTCTTT	CASSPTGLDTEAFF